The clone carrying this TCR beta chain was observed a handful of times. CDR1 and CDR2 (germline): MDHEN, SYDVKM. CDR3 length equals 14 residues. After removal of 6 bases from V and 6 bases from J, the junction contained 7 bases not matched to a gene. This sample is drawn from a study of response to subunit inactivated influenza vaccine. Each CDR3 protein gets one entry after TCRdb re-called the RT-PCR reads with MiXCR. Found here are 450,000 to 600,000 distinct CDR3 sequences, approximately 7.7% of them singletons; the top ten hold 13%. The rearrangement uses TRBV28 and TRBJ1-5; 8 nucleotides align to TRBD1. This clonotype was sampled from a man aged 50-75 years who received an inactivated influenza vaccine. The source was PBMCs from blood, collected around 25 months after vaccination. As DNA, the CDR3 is TGTGCCAGCAGACGTGGACAGGGAGCTCAGCCCCAGCATTTT. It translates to CASRRGQGAQPQHF. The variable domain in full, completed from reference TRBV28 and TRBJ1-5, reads DVKVTQSSRYLVKRTGEKVFLECVQDMDHENMFWYRQDPGLGLRLIYFSYDVKMKEKGDIPEGYSVSREKKERFSLILESASTNQTSMYLCASRRGQGAQPQHFGDGTRLSIL.